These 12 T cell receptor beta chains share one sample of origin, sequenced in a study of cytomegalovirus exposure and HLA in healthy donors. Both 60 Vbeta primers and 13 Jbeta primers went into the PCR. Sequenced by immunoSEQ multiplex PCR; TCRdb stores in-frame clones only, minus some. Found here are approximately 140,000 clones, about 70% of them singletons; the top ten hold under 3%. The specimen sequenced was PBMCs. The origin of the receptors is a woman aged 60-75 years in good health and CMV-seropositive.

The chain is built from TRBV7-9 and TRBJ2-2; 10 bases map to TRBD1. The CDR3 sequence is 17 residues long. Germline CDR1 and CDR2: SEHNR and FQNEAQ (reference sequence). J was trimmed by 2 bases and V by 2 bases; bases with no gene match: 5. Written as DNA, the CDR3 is TGTGCCAGCAGCTTATCTGGGGACAGGGGAAACACCGGGGAGCTGTTTTTT. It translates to CASSLSGDRGNTGELFF.

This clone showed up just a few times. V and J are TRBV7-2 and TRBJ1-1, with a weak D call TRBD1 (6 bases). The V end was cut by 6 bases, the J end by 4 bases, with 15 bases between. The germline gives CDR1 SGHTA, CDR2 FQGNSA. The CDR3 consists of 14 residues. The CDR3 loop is CASRLKQGSTEAFF. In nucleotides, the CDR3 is TGTGCCAGCAGGTTAAAACAGGGAAGCACTGAAGCTTTCTTT.

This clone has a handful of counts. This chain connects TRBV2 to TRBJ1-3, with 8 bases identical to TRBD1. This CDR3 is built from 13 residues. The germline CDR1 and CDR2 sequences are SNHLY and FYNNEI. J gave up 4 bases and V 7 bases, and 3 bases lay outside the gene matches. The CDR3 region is CASTRGPGNTIYF. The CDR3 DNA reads TGTGCCAGCACCAGGGGGCCCGGAAACACCATATATTTT. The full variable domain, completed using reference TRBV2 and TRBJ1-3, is EPEVTQTPSHQVTQMGQEVILRCVPISNHLYFYWYRQILGQKVEFLVSFYNNEISEKSEIFDDQFSVERPDGSNFTLKIRSTKLEDSAMYFCASTRGPGNTIYFGEGSWLTVV.

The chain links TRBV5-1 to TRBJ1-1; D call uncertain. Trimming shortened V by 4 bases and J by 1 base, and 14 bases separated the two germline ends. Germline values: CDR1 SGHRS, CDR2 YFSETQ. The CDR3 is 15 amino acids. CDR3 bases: TGCGCCAGCAGCCCTCCAGGAGGGAAGAACACTGAAGCTTTCTTT. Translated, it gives CASSPPGGKNTEAFF.

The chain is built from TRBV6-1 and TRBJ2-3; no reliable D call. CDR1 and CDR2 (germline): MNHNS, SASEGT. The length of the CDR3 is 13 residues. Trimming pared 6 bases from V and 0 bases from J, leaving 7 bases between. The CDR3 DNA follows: TGTGCCAGCAGACTATTAAGCACAGATACGCAGTATTTT. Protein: CASRLLSTDTQYF.

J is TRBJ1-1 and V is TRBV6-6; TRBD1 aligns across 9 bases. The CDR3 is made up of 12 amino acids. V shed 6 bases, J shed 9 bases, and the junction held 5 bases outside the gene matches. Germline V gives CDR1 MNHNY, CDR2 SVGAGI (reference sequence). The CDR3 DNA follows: TGTGCCAGCAGCCTACAGGGGGCGCAAGCTTTCTTT. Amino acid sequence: CASSLQGAQAFF.

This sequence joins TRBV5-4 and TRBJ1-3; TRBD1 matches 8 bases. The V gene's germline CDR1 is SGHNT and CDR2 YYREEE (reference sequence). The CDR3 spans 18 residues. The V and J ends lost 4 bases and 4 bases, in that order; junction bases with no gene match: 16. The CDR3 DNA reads TGTGCCAGCAGCCCTAGCTCAGGGGGCCACGCAGACGGAAACACCATATATTTT. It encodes CASSPSSGGHADGNTIYF. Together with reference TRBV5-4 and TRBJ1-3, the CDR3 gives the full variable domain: ETGVTQSPTHLIKTRGQQVTLRCSSQSGHNTVSWYQQALGQGPQFIFQYYREEENGRGNFPPRFSGLQFPNYSSELNVNALELDDSALYLCASSPSSGGHADGNTIYFGEGSWLTVV.

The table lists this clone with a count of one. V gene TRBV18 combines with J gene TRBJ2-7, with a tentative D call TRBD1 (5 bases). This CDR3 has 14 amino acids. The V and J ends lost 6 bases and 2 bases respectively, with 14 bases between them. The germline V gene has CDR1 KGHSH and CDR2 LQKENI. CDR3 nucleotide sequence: TGTGCCAGCTCCCCTTTCAGGGAAACCTACGAGCAGTACTTC. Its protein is CASSPFRETYEQYF. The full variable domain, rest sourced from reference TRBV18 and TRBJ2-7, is NAGVMQNPRHLVRRRGQEARLRCSPMKGHSHVYWYRQLPEEGLKFMVYLQKENIIDESGMPKERFSAEFPKEGPSILRIQQVVRGDSAAYFCASSPFRETYEQYFGPGTRLTVT.

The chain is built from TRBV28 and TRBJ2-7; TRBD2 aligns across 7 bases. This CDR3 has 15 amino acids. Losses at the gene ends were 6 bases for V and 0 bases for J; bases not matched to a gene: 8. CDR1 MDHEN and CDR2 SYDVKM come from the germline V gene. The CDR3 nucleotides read TGTGCCAGCAGGCCAAGCGGGATCGTCTCCTACGAGCAGTACTTC. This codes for CASRPSGIVSYEQYF.

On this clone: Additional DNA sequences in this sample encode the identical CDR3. CDR3 nucleotide sequence: TGTGCCAGCAGCTTAACAGGAGACTATGGCTACACCTTC. Its protein is CASSLTGDYGYTF. The chain recombines TRBV7-9 with TRBJ1-2; the D gene is possibly TRBD1 (5 bases). Germline V gene sequence: CDR1 SEHNR, CDR2 FQNEAQ (reference sequence). The CDR3 runs to 13 residues. Trimming removed 2 bases at V and 3 bases at J, with 7 bases between.

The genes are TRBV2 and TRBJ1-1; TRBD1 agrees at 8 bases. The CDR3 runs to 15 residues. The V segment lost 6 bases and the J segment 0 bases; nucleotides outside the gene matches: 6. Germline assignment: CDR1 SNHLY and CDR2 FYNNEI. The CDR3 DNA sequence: TGTGCCAGCAGGAGGACAGGGCTGGTGAACACTGAAGCTTTCTTT. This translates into CASRRTGLVNTEAFF.

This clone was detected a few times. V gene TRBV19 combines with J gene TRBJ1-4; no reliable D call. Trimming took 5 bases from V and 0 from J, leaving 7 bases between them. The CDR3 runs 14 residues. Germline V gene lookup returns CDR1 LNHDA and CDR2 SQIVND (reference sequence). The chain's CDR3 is CASSEVTTNEKLFF. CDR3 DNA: TGTGCCAGTAGTGAGGTTACAACTAATGAAAAACTGTTTTTT.